A selection of T cell receptor beta chains follows, all from one sample in a study of cytomegalovirus exposure and HLA in healthy donors. Libraries were prepared by immunoSEQ multiplex PCR; TCRdb keeps only in-frame clonotypes and omits some of them. Among over 150,000 clones listed, around 77% were seen once. Material: PBMCs. The origin of the receptors is a woman between 18 and 29 years old in good health and CMV-seronegative. Each CDR3 is given with its conserved first and last residue. A D gene is named only where the DNA matches it firmly. Clone size is not always given. Where it is, it says once, few, many or a class for expanded clones.

d_call	v_call	j_call	clone_size	cdr3_aa	cdr3_nt
-	TRBV7-9	TRBJ2-1	-	CASSLASVNEQFF	TGTGCCAGCAGCTTAGCGTCGGTCAATGAGCAGTTCTTC
TRBD1	TRBV10-1	TRBJ2-7	-	CASSGTGLDEQYF	TGCGCCAGCTCTGGGACAGGTCTCGACGAGCAGTACTTC
-	TRBV9	TRBJ2-3	-	CASSPDLASQDTQYF	TGTGCCAGCAGCCCGGATCTAGCTTCTCAAGATACGCAGTATTTT
-	TRBV9	TRBJ2-3	once	CASTSSASTDTQYF	TGTGCCAGCACCTCTAGCGCCAGCACAGATACGCAGTATTTT
TRBD1	TRBV5-1	TRBJ2-3	few	CASSRGQGLDTQYF	TGCGCCAGCAGCAGAGGACAGGGTTTAGATACGCAGTATTTT
TRBD2	TRBV4-2	TRBJ2-5	few	CASSPGGLAGGGETQYF	TGTGCCAGCAGCCCAGGGGGACTAGCGGGGGGCGGGGAGACCCAGTACTTC
-	TRBV18	TRBJ2-3	-	CASSPPSRSTDTQYF	TGTGCCAGCTCACCACCCTCACGGAGCACAGATACGCAGTATTTT
-	TRBV14	TRBJ1-2	-	CASSQGGNGYTF	TGTGCCAGCAGCCAAGGAGGGAATGGCTACACCTTC
-	TRBV7-8	TRBJ2-5	-	CASSLGNQRETQYF	TGTGCCAGCAGCTTAGGAAACCAGCGGGAGACCCAGTACTTC
-	TRBV2	TRBJ1-2	-	CASSASGPDYGYTF	TGTGCCAGCAGTGCTTCAGGGCCTGACTATGGCTACACCTTC
-	TRBV7-9	TRBJ1-1	-	CSSSQPGARNTEAFF	TGTTCCAGCAGCCAGCCAGGGGCCCGGAACACTGAAGCTTTCTTT
TRBD2	TRBV5-1	TRBJ2-7	few	CASSLGLAEAYEQYF	TGCGCCAGCAGCTTAGGACTAGCGGAGGCCTACGAGCAGTACTTC
TRBD1	TRBV25-1	TRBJ1-1	-	CASSEDRGNTEAFF	TGTGCCAGCAGTGAGGACAGGGGAAACACTGAAGCTTTCTTT
-	TRBV5-1	TRBJ2-2	-	CASTDSTGELFF	TGCGCCAGCACCGACTCCACCGGGGAGCTGTTTTTT
-	TRBV9	TRBJ1-5	-	CASSPGVNQPQHF	TGTGCCAGCAGCCCAGGGGTGAATCAGCCCCAGCATTTT
-	TRBV5-1	TRBJ2-3	-	CASSVGLASTDTQYF	TGCGCCAGCAGCGTAGGGCTAGCTAGCACAGATACGCAGTATTTT
-	TRBV28	TRBJ2-7	-	CASSYSPLEGGLHHYEQYF	TGTGCCAGCAGCTATAGCCCTTTAGAGGGAGGTCTCCACCACTACGAGCAGTACTTC
TRBD1	TRBV5-1	TRBJ2-7	-	CASSLDWTGPSEQYF	TGCGCCAGCAGCTTGGACTGGACAGGGCCTAGCGAGCAGTACTTC
-	TRBV5-6	TRBJ1-1	-	CASSRGWGTEAFF	TGTGCCAGCAGCCGGGGGTGGGGCACTGAAGCTTTCTTT
TRBD2	TRBV29-1	TRBJ2-2	-	CSVGTSGTTGELFF	TGCAGTGTTGGGACTAGCGGGACTACCGGGGAGCTGTTTTTT
TRBD2	TRBV19	TRBJ2-1	-	CASSRLRRELVYNEQFF	TGTGCCAGTAGCAGGTTAAGGCGGGAGTTGGTCTACAATGAGCAGTTCTTC
-	TRBV6-4	TRBJ2-1	-	CASSVSSRNEQFF	TGTGCCAGCAGTGTGAGTTCTCGTAACGAGCAGTTCTTC
-	TRBV5-6	TRBJ2-1	-	CASNRRVTGGGDEQFF	TGTGCCAGCAACCGTCGAGTTACGGGGGGCGGGGATGAGCAGTTCTTC
TRBD1	TRBV18	TRBJ1-3	-	CASSPLDYPTGWGNTIYF	TGTGCCAGCTCACCCCTTGACTACCCGACAGGGTGGGGAAACACCATATATTTT
-	TRBV28	TRBJ2-7	-	CASSLLLDTGIPYEQYF	TGTGCCAGCAGTTTATTACTAGATACAGGGATCCCCTACGAGCAGTACTTC
-	TRBV6-6	TRBJ1-1	once	CASSHPDKNTEAFF	TGTGCCAGCAGTCATCCGGACAAGAACACTGAAGCTTTCTTT
TRBD1	TRBV19	TRBJ2-6	-	CASSITDRGLSGANVLTF	TGTGCCAGTAGTATTACGGACAGGGGGCTCTCTGGGGCCAACGTCCTGACTTTC
-	TRBV27	TRBJ2-5	-	CASTSRGQETQYF	TGTGCCAGCACGTCTCGCGGCCAAGAGACCCAGTACTTC
TRBD1	TRBV7-3	TRBJ2-3	-	CASSLMGTGASTDTQYF	TGTGCCAGCAGCTTAATGGGGACAGGGGCGAGCACAGATACGCAGTATTTT
TRBD2	TRBV9	TRBJ2-3	once	CASSAAGRVDTQYF	TGTGCCAGCAGCGCAGCGGGGAGGGTGGATACGCAGTATTTT
-	TRBV27	TRBJ1-2	-	CASSLTSGYGYTF	TGTGCCAGCAGTTTAACGTCGGGCTATGGCTACACCTTC
TRBD1	TRBV5-1	TRBJ2-7	-	CASSLYSTGASYEQYF	TGCGCCAGCAGCTTGTACAGTACAGGGGCCTCCTACGAGCAGTACTTC
-	TRBV5-4	TRBJ1-6	-	CASSLERVYSPLHF	TGTGCCAGCAGCTTGGAGCGGGTTTACTCACCCCTCCACTTT
-	TRBV19	TRBJ1-1	-	CASRNGQSAAFF	TGTGCCAGTAGAAATGGACAGTCTGCAGCTTTCTTT
-	TRBV5-4	TRBJ2-5	-	CASSLGGGEETQYF	TGTGCCAGCAGCTTGGGAGGGGGGGAAGAGACCCAGTACTTC